This T cell receptor (beta chain) emerged from a study of shared clonotypes between healthy human individuals. TCRdb's copy holds only in-frame clones and misses some; the assay was immunoSEQ multiplex PCR. The sample shows approximately 1.5 million clones, around 98.5% of them seen only once. The germline V gene has CDR1 SGHRS and CDR2 YFSETQ. V shed 6 bases, J shed 1 base, and the junction held 5 bases outside the gene matches. The CDR3 totals 14 residues. The specimen was naive CD4+ T cells sorted from blood. The subset was: CD45RA+ positively selected. The V gene is TRBV5-1, the J gene TRBJ1-1; 8 bases agree with TRBD1. This TCR was sampled from a man between 25 and 39 years old in good health. DNA for the CDR3: TGCGCCAGCACTGGACAGGGTCCGAACACTGAAGCTTTCTTT. Its translation: CASTGQGPNTEAFF.